The 7 T cell receptor beta chains below were found in one sample sequenced in a study of T cell responses to AZD1222 COVID-19 vaccine. Clones were sequenced by immunoSEQ multiplex PCR, and TCRdb holds only the in-frame ones, with some missing. The sample consists of 150,000 or so clones, roughly 90% of them appearing once. Material: peripheral blood, obtained on day 0 of AZD1222 vaccination. These receptors originate from an adult in good health.

V is TRBV28 and J is TRBJ1-2; D possibly corresponds to TRBD1 (6 bases). V dropped 7 bases and J dropped 2 bases, with 17 bases sitting between them. Germline CDR1 reads MDHEN; CDR2 reads SYDVKM. The CDR3 has 15 amino acids. The CDR3 nucleotides are TGTGCCAGCATCTGGACCTTACAGGGAAACTATGGCTACACCTTC. This codes for CASIWTLQGNYGYTF.

This clone was found once. The V gene is TRBV28, the J gene TRBJ1-1; D is possibly TRBD1 (5 bases). Germline assignment: CDR1 MDHEN and CDR2 SYDVKM. This CDR3 region has 14 residues. Trimming cost V 0 bases and J 1 base, with 6 bases left between them. The CDR3 region is CASSLWGENTEAFF. CDR3 sequence (DNA): TGTGCCAGCAGTTTATGGGGGGAGAACACTGAAGCTTTCTTT.

This chain joins TRBV7-9 and TRBJ1-6; tentatively, D is TRBD1 (5 bases). There are 14 residues in the CDR3. Germline values: CDR1 SEHNR, CDR2 FQNEAQ (reference sequence). V was pared by 3 bases and J by 9 bases, with 12 bases between. CDR3 residues: CASSFAEGPSPLHF. The DNA of the CDR3 is TGTGCCAGCAGCTTCGCGGAGGGGCCTTCACCCCTCCACTTT.

In this sample, this clone turned up a few times. This chain connects TRBV2 to TRBJ1-2; D remains ambiguous. Germline assignment: CDR1 SNHLY and CDR2 FYNNEI. The CDR3 consists of 12 residues. V lost 0 bases and J lost 4, with 3 bases in between. This CDR3 is CASSEAAYGYTF. The CDR3 nucleotides are TGTGCCAGCAGTGAAGCGGCCTATGGCTACACCTTC. Combining the CDR3 with reference TRBV2 and TRBJ1-2 gives the whole variable domain EPEVTQTPSHQVTQMGQEVILRCVPISNHLYFYWYRQILGQKVEFLVSFYNNEISEKSEIFDDQFSVERPDGSNFTLKIRSTKLEDSAMYFCASSEAAYGYTFGSGTRLTVV.

The rearrangement joins TRBV25-1 to TRBJ1-1, with no clear D. Trimming pared 3 bases from V and 3 bases from J, leaving 17 bases between. This CDR3 is built from 16 residues. Germline V gene data show CDR1 as MGHDK and CDR2 as SYGVNS. DNA for the CDR3: TGTGCCAGCAGTGATGGAACCCACACAGCTTACACTGAAGCTTTCTTT. Residues: CASSDGTHTAYTEAFF.

This clone was seen once. The V gene is TRBV30, the J gene TRBJ2-1; D is uncertain. Germline V gene sequence: CDR1 GTSNPN, CDR2 SVGIG (reference sequence). This CDR3 contains 12 residues. Trimming shortened V by 2 bases and J by 6 bases, and 8 bases separated the two germline ends. The CDR3 nucleotides read TGTGCCTGGAGTCCAAGAGGCAATGAGCAGTTCTTC. Translating it yields CAWSPRGNEQFF.

V and J are TRBV4-2 and TRBJ1-2; D not resolved. Germline V gene sequence: CDR1 LGHNA, CDR2 YNFKEQ. V lost 4 bases to trimming and J lost 4 bases, with 13 bases between them. This CDR3 is 14 amino acids long. The CDR3 nucleotides read TGTGCCAGCAGCCTAAAAGGAGAATTCTATGGCTACACCTTC. Translation gives CASSLKGEFYGYTF.